These 20 T cell receptor beta chains came from one sample sequenced in a study of cytomegalovirus exposure and HLA in healthy donors. 60 Vbeta and 13 Jbeta primers were used in PCR. Profiling relied on immunoSEQ multiplex PCR, and the TCRdb table lists in-frame clones only, not all of them. The sample has some 80,000 clones, roughly 9.1% seen once. Sequences were obtained from PBMCs. The source of these receptors is a man in his 60s in good health and CMV-seropositive.

This clone has a handful of counts. V usage is TRBV6-1 and J usage is TRBJ2-2, with 10 bases aligning to TRBD2. This CDR3 has 13 residues. The germline CDR1 and CDR2 sequences are MNHNS and SASEGT. With 9 bases clipped from V and 5 bases from J, the junction kept 3 bases outside the gene matches. CDR3 in DNA: TGTGCCAGTAGCGGGGGGAGGACCGGGGAGCTGTTTTTT. This translates into CASSGGRTGELFF.

The table lists this clone with a few counts. The chain joins TRBV2 to TRBJ2-2, with D maybe TRBD2 (5 bases). Trimming left V 7 bases short and J 0 bases short, with 9 bases between. From germline, CDR1 is SNHLY and CDR2 FYNNEI. The CDR3 is made up of 14 amino acids. The CDR3 nucleotides read TGTGCCAGCATTGCGGGCGCGAACACCGGGGAGCTGTTTTTT. This encodes CASIAGANTGELFF.

The rearrangement joins TRBV28 to TRBJ1-2; TRBD1 matches 7 bases. The CDR3 consists of 11 residues. Germline CDR1 reads MDHEN; CDR2 reads SYDVKM. Trimming removed 10 bases from V and 8 bases from J; junction bases left unmatched: 7. CDR3 coding DNA: TGTGCCACCCGAAGACAGGGAGGCTACACCTTC. Translation gives CATRRQGGYTF.

This clone was found once. V is TRBV9 and J is TRBJ1-3; D is unresolved. CDR3 length: 12 amino acids. V was clipped by 0 bases and J by 7 bases, with 5 bases between them. Looked up from germline, CDR1 is SGDLS and CDR2 is YYNGEE. As DNA, the CDR3 is TGTGCCAGCAGCGTAGACTTCAACACCATATATTTT. Its translation: CASSVDFNTIYF.

This clone showed up just a few times. The gene calls are TRBV4-1 and TRBJ2-3; a possible D gene is TRBD1 (6 bases). Trimming removed 3 bases from V and 4 bases from J, with 11 bases in between. The V gene's germline CDR1 is MGHRA and CDR2 YSYEKL. This CDR3 is built from 14 residues. In nucleotides, the CDR3 is TGCGCCAGCAGCCATGGGGGCCCTTCAGATACGCAGTATTTT. It is translated as CASSHGGPSDTQYF.

This chain links TRBV9 with TRBJ2-1; 7 nucleotides line up with TRBD2. After removal of 0 bases from V and 4 bases from J, the junction contained 7 bases not matched to a gene. CDR3 length: 16 residues. Germline CDR1 and CDR2: SGDLS and YYNGEE. CDR3 coding DNA: TGTGCCAGCAGCGTAGCTGGCGGGAGTTCATACAATGAGCAGTTCTTC. Its translation is CASSVAGGSSYNEQFF.

This clone showed up many times. This chain joins TRBV30 and TRBJ1-1, with D perhaps matching TRBD1 (6 bases). CDR3 length equals 14 residues. Trimming pared 0 bases from V and 3 bases from J, leaving 11 bases between. Germline loops: CDR1 GTSNPN, CDR2 SVGIG (reference sequence). The CDR3: CAWSVSGTHTEAFF. CDR3 nucleotide sequence: TGTGCCTGGAGTGTATCGGGGACACACACTGAAGCTTTCTTT.

This clone has only a few counts. The chain is built from TRBV5-4 and TRBJ1-1; D remains ambiguous. The length of the CDR3 is 14 residues. The V gene's germline CDR1 is SGHNT and CDR2 YYREEE (reference sequence). The V end was cut by 2 bases, the J end by 0 bases, with 8 bases between. CDR3 in amino acids: CASSFPQVNTEAFF. In DNA, the CDR3 is TGTGCCAGCAGCTTTCCCCAGGTGAACACTGAAGCTTTCTTT.

This clone was observed a few times. This chain uses TRBV7-2 with TRBJ2-3; 7 nucleotides line up with TRBD2. Germline trimming cut 0 bases from V and 2 bases from J; bases unmatched to any gene: 8. The length of the CDR3 is 17 residues. Germline V gene data show CDR1 as SGHTA and CDR2 as FQGNSA. As DNA, the CDR3 is TGTGCCAGCAGCTTAGCGCATTCGCGGGGGATCACAGATACGCAGTATTTT. Translating gives CASSLAHSRGITDTQYF.

This clone was counted a few times. The genes are TRBV30 and TRBJ1-3; 10 bases align to TRBD1. Germline V gives CDR1 GTSNPN, CDR2 SVGIG (reference sequence). The CDR3 loop spans 16 amino acids. After removal of 3 bases from V and 4 bases from J, the junction contained 9 bases not matched to a gene. CDR3 residues: CAWREGTGDMGNTIYF. CDR3 DNA sequence: TGTGCCTGGAGAGAAGGGACAGGGGATATGGGAAACACCATATATTTT.

The genes are TRBV27 and TRBJ1-3; D gene unclear. The V and J ends lost 0 bases and 9 bases respectively, with 9 bases between them. This CDR3 region has 13 residues. Germline V gene sequence: CDR1 MNHEY, CDR2 SMNVEV (reference sequence). The CDR3 spells CASSLSPSSTIYF. CDR3 nucleotides: TGTGCCAGCAGTTTATCGCCCTCCAGCACCATATATTTT.

This clone was found a few times. This chain joins TRBV30 and TRBJ2-7; 12 nucleotides agree with TRBD2. The V segment lost 3 bases and the J segment 4 bases; nucleotides outside the gene matches: 4. Germline V gene lookup returns CDR1 GTSNPN and CDR2 SVGIG (reference sequence). The CDR3 contains 14 residues. CDR3 nucleotides: TGTGCCTGGAGGCGGACTAGCGGGACATACGAGCAGTACTTC. It encodes CAWRRTSGTYEQYF.

The rearrangement joins TRBV9 to TRBJ2-7; D might be TRBD2 (6 bases). Germline CDR1 reads SGDLS; CDR2 reads YYNGEE. This CDR3 is 15 amino acids long. V was clipped by 4 bases and J by 6 bases, with 20 bases between them. The CDR3 region is CASSITGVPPTEQYF. As DNA, the CDR3 is TGTGCCAGCAGCATAACGGGAGTTCCCCCCACCGAGCAGTACTTC.

The V call is TRBV5-1, the J call TRBJ2-5; perhaps TRBD1 as D (5 bases). Germline values: CDR1 SGHRS, CDR2 YFSETQ. The CDR3 is 14 residues long. V was pared by 10 bases and J by 6 bases, with 22 bases between. The CDR3: CASEVGASGKTQYF. In nucleotides, the CDR3 is TGCGCCTCCGAGGTAGGGGCGAGTGGGAAGACCCAGTACTTC.

This clone was seen a few times. This chain joins TRBV19 and TRBJ1-1; weak D call: TRBD1 (6 bases). Germline values: CDR1 LNHDA, CDR2 SQIVND (reference sequence). The V end lost 5 bases, the J end lost 4 bases, and 23 bases lay between the germline ends. The CDR3 sequence is 17 residues long. The CDR3 loop is CASSPTNYREMSTEAFF. Here the CDR3 DNA reads TGTGCCAGTAGTCCAACCAATTACAGGGAAATGAGCACTGAAGCTTTCTTT.

A few counts support this clone. The chain carries TRBV10-3 and TRBJ1-5, with TRBD1 as a possible D gene (5 bases). The CDR3 contains 12 residues. Germline CDR1 reads ENHRY; CDR2 reads SYGVKD. The V and J ends lost 8 bases and 7 bases respectively, with 12 bases between them. CDR3 protein: CAIGDSNQPQHF. The CDR3 coding sequence is TGTGCCATCGGGGACTCAAACCAGCCCCAGCATTTT.

The chain recombines TRBV19 with TRBJ1-5; D gene ambiguous. The CDR3 runs to 14 residues. V was shortened by 7 bases and J by 2 bases, with 12 bases between the two germline ends. Germline V gene data show CDR1 as LNHDA and CDR2 as SQIVND (reference sequence). The CDR3 bases are TGTGCCAGTACGAGGGAGATCCGCAATCAGCCCCAGCATTTT. Its protein is CASTREIRNQPQHF. The full variable domain, rest sourced from reference TRBV19 and TRBJ1-5, is DGGITQSPKYLFRKEGQNVTLSCEQNLNHDAMYWYRQDPGQGLRLIYYSQIVNDFQKGDIAEGYSVSREKKESFPLTVTSAQKNPTAFYLCASTREIRNQPQHFGDGTRLSIL.

The gene calls are TRBV7-6 and TRBJ2-3, with 7 bases matching TRBD2. Trimming cost V 6 bases and J 0 bases; bases outside gene matches: 9. The CDR3 is 16 residues long. The germline CDR1 and CDR2 sequences are SGHVS and FNYEAQ. The CDR3 DNA follows: TGTGCCAGCAGTTCAGTGGGGGGGTTCAGCACAGATACGCAGTATTTT. This gives the protein CASSSVGGFSTDTQYF.

This clone was observed a handful of times. The V and J genes are TRBV5-6 and TRBJ1-6; 9 bases agree with TRBD1. Germline V lookup: CDR1 SGHDT, CDR2 YYEEEE. The CDR3 spans 14 residues. The junction had 4 bases not matched to a gene; V was cut back by 5 bases and J by 7 bases. Written as DNA, the CDR3 is TGTGCCAGCAGACGGACAGGGGACAATTCACCCCTCCACTTT. Amino acid sequence: CASRRTGDNSPLHF.

This clone was seen only a few times. V usage is TRBV7-2 and J usage is TRBJ2-1, with 14 nucleotides matching TRBD2. Losses at the gene ends were 5 bases for V and 7 bases for J; bases not matched to a gene: 7. Per germline, CDR1 SGHTA and CDR2 FQGNSA. The CDR3 is 16 amino acids. The CDR3 DNA sequence: TGTGCCAGCAGCCGCGAAGGGACTAGCGGGAGAAATGAGCAGTTCTTC. Protein product: CASSREGTSGRNEQFF.